The T cell receptor (beta chain) under discussion was sequenced for a study of CD8 T cells in ankylosing spondylitis. Overall study results and limits: Significantly higher representation of disease-linked clones was reported for matched ankylosing spondylitis synovial fluid. There were earlier reports of some motif variants in reactive arthritis synovial fluid and blood.

This clonotype was picked up many times. Its specificity is unknown. CDR3 length: 13 amino acids. Germline values: CDR1 ENHRY, CDR2 SYGVKD. The V gene lost 11 bases and the J gene lost 1 base, with 14 bases spanning the gap. MiXCR was run by TCRdb on the 5' RACE reads, yielding one entry per CDR3 protein. The sample lists around 250,000 distinct CDR3 sequences; 9.5% to 12% were seen once. Input material: blood, either unsorted or a sorted T cell fraction (not recorded which). The chain couples TRBV10-3 to TRBJ1-1; perhaps TRBD1 as D (5 bases). The sequence was collected from a male donor with ankylosing spondylitis or in good health (not recorded which). The CDR3 protein is CAARDGQNTEAFF. The CDR3, as DNA: TGTGCCGCACGGGACGGCCAGAACACTGAAGCTTTCTTT.